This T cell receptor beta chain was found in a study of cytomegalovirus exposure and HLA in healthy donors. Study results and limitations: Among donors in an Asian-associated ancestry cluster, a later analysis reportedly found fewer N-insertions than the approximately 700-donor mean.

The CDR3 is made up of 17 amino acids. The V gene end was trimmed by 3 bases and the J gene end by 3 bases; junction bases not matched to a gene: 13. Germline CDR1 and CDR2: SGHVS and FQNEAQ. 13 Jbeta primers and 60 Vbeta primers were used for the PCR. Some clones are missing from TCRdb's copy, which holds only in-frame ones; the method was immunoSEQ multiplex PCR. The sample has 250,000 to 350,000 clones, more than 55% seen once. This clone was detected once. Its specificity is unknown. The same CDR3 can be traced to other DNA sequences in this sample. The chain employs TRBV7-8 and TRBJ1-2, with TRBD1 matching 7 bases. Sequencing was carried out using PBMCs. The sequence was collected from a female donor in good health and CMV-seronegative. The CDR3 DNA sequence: TGTGCCAGCAGCTTTCCTATAACAGGGGAGGTTGACTATGGCTACACCTTC. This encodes CASSFPITGEVDYGYTF.